The 32 T cell receptor beta chains below come from one sample, sequenced in a study of STAT3 mutations in large granular lymphocyte leukemia. Regarding the study as a whole: At least one immunodominant TCR beta clonotype appeared in every T-cell large granular lymphocyte leukemia patient.

The method was immunoSEQ multiplex PCR; TCRdb's version includes in-frame clones alone and lacks a portion of them. Among around 5,000 clones, approximately 88% were seen once, and the ten largest hold roughly a sixth. These receptors' targets are unknown. The sequencing sample was made of PBMCs. The receptors here all came from a human donor with T large granular lymphocyte leukemia. Some clones in this sample may be carry-over from other donors' samples.

The chain combines TRBV28 with TRBJ1-1; 7 bases are shared with TRBD1. Germline trimming cut 5 bases from V and 4 bases from J; bases unmatched to any gene: 10. Looked up from germline, CDR1 is MDHEN and CDR2 is SYDVKM. The CDR3 is 15 amino acids. The CDR3 loop is CASSPYPQGFTEAFF. The DNA for the CDR3 is TGTGCCAGCAGTCCGTACCCACAGGGGTTCACTGAAGCTTTCTTT.

The V call is TRBV27, the J call TRBJ1-2; no reliable D call. CDR3 length: 12 amino acids. From germline, CDR1 is MNHEY and CDR2 SMNVEV (reference sequence). V lost 5 bases to trimming and J lost 5 bases, with 9 bases between them. The DNA of the CDR3 is TGTGCCAGCAGTGATCGTGTTTATGGCTACACCTTC. Translated, it gives CASSDRVYGYTF.

The V and J genes are TRBV2 and TRBJ1-4; D uncertain. In germline, CDR1 is SNHLY, CDR2 FYNNEI. This CDR3 has 14 residues. The germline V and J ends were trimmed by 2 bases and 8 bases, with 12 bases remaining between them. CDR3 in amino acids: CASSEPREGEKLFF. The CDR3 DNA is TGTGCCAGCAGTGAACCTAGGGAAGGGGAAAAACTGTTTTTT. Based on the CDR3 plus reference TRBV2 and TRBJ1-4, the full variable domain is EPEVTQTPSHQVTQMGQEVILRCVPISNHLYFYWYRQILGQKVEFLVSFYNNEISEKSEIFDDQFSVERPDGSNFTLKIRSTKLEDSAMYFCASSEPREGEKLFFGSGTQLSVL.

This clone was detected a few times. This sequence joins TRBV5-4 and TRBJ2-7, with 8 bases that match TRBD1. Germline-derived CDR1 and CDR2 are SGHNT and YYREEE (reference sequence). V shed 0 bases, J shed 6 bases, and the junction held 2 bases outside the gene matches. The CDR3 covers 13 residues. This CDR3 reads CASSLGTGPEQYV. Here the CDR3 DNA reads TGTGCCAGCAGCTTGGGGACAGGGCCCGAGCAGTACGTC.

The chain couples TRBV11-2 to TRBJ1-5; D not resolved. V was cut by 0 bases and J by 2 bases, with 5 bases left in between. The length of the CDR3 is 14 residues. The V gene's germline CDR1 is SGHAT and CDR2 FQNNGV. As DNA, the CDR3 is TGTGCCAGCAGCTTAGATGGGGGCAATCAGCCCCAGCATTTT. As protein: CASSLDGGNQPQHF.

Only a few counts were recorded for this clone. The rearrangement links TRBV5-4 to TRBJ2-6; D tentatively reads TRBD1 or TRBD2 (5 bases each). From germline, CDR1 is SGHNT and CDR2 YYREEE (reference sequence). V was trimmed by 3 bases and J by 0 bases, leaving 19 bases between them. The CDR3 is made up of 19 amino acids. The CDR3, as DNA: TGTGCCAGCAGCTCACCCCCCGGGACGGGGAGCTCTGGGGCCAACGTCCTGACTTTC. It codes for CASSSPPGTGSSGANVLTF.

A single count supports this clone. The chain couples TRBV4-2 to TRBJ2-2; 12 nucleotides agree with TRBD2. The CDR3 loop spans 19 amino acids. The germline gives CDR1 LGHNA, CDR2 YNFKEQ. Germline trimming cut 4 bases from V and 6 bases from J; bases unmatched to any gene: 15. The CDR3 region is CASSLRRLAGAASPGELFF. CDR3 nucleotide sequence: TGTGCCAGCAGCCTCCGACGACTAGCGGGGGCCGCCAGTCCCGGGGAGCTGTTTTTT.

V usage is TRBV7-9 and J usage is TRBJ1-4, with D possibly matching TRBD1 (5 bases). The germline V and J ends were trimmed by 5 bases and 0 bases, with 10 bases remaining between them. This CDR3 region has 15 residues. The germline gives CDR1 SEHNR, CDR2 FQNEAQ (reference sequence). The CDR3 nucleotides are TGTGCCAGCAGCCTGGGACGGGCAACTAATGAAAAACTGTTTTTT. It yields the protein CASSLGRATNEKLFF. Together with reference TRBV7-9 and TRBJ1-4, the CDR3 gives the full variable domain: DTGVSQNPRHKITKRGQNVTFRCDPISEHNRLYWYRQTLGQGPEFLTYFQNEAQLEKSRLLSDRFSAERPKGSFSTLEIQRTEQGDSAMYLCASSLGRATNEKLFFGSGTQLSVL.

The gene calls are TRBV6-5 and TRBJ2-6; D is uncertain. The CDR3 length is 15 residues. With 0 bases removed from V and 0 bases from J, the gap between germline ends came to 3 bases. Germline lookup yields CDR1 MNHEY and CDR2 SVGAGI. CDR3 coding DNA: TGTGCCAGCAGTTACTCCCACTCTGGGGCCAACGTCCTGACTTTC. Its translation: CASSYSHSGANVLTF.

This chain's CDR3 is CASSLGLAGYNEQFF. In DNA, the CDR3 is TGCGCCAGCAGCTTAGGACTAGCGGGGTACAATGAGCAGTTCTTC. The rearrangement uses TRBV5-1 and TRBJ2-1; the match to TRBD2 covers 12 bases. After removal of 2 bases from V and 4 bases from J, the junction contained 1 base not matched to a gene. CDR1 SGHRS and CDR2 YFSETQ come from the germline V gene. This CDR3 has 15 residues.

The rearrangement links TRBV29-1 to TRBJ1-2, with D possibly matching TRBD1 (6 bases). V lost 0 bases, J lost 8 bases, and 13 bases lay in between. This CDR3 is 13 amino acids long. Germline-derived CDR1 and CDR2 are SQVTM and ANQGSEA. The chain's CDR3 is CSVEDRGGRGYTF. Here the CDR3 DNA reads TGCAGCGTTGAAGATCGCGGGGGCCGGGGCTACACCTTC. The full variable domain, its missing parts supplied by reference TRBV29-1 and TRBJ1-2, is SAVISQKPSRDICQRGTSLTIQCQVDSQVTMMFWYRQQPGQSLTLIATANQGSEATYESGFVIDKFPISRPNLTFSTLTVSNMSPEDSSIYLCSVEDRGGRGYTFGSGTRLTVV.

The rearrangement links TRBV2 to TRBJ2-5; D remains unclear. This CDR3 has 14 residues. V lost 4 bases and J 5 bases, leaving 14 bases between the germline ends. Germline V gene sequence: CDR1 SNHLY, CDR2 FYNNEI. CDR3 in DNA: TGTGCCAGCAGTGTGGATCAAACGGAGGAGACCCAGTACTTC. Protein sequence: CASSVDQTEETQYF.

The J gene is TRBJ2-3, the V gene TRBV6-1; perhaps TRBD1 as D (6 bases). Trimming took 2 bases from V and 8 from J, leaving 11 bases between them. Germline CDR1 and CDR2: MNHNS and SASEGT. The CDR3 consists of 13 residues. The CDR3 nucleotides read TGTGCCAGCAGTGAACAGGGGCAGGCTACGCAGTATTTT. It translates to CASSEQGQATQYF.

The chain combines TRBV11-2 with TRBJ2-6; D remains unclear. CDR1 is SGHAT, CDR2 FQNNGV, per germline. This CDR3 region has 15 residues. V was shortened by 5 bases and J by 0 bases, with 8 bases between the two germline ends. The CDR3 is CASSATLSGANVLTF. CDR3 nucleotides: TGTGCCAGCAGCGCAACCCTCTCTGGGGCCAACGTCCTGACTTTC.

The chain employs TRBV5-4 and TRBJ1-6; 9 bases align to TRBD1. Germline-derived CDR1 and CDR2 are SGHNT and YYREEE (reference sequence). Trimming took 4 bases from V and 10 from J; bases not matched to a gene: 6. The CDR3 runs to 14 residues. In nucleotides, the CDR3 is TGTGCCAGCAGCCTCCGGGACAGGGACTCACCCCTCCACTTT. Its translation is CASSLRDRDSPLHF.

The rearrangement joins TRBV27 to TRBJ2-2, with 9 bases that match TRBD1. CDR1 and CDR2 (germline): MNHEY, SMNVEV (reference sequence). The junction had 5 bases not matched to a gene; V was cut back by 6 bases and J by 6 bases. The CDR3 length is 14 residues. The CDR3 loop is CASRRDRESGELFF. CDR3 nucleotides: TGTGCCAGCAGACGGGACAGGGAGTCCGGGGAGCTGTTTTTT.

This clone was seen only once. The CDR3: CASSQDGSRGQPQHF. The CDR3 coding sequence is TGCGCCAGCAGCCAAGATGGGTCGCGGGGTCAGCCCCAGCATTTT. V is TRBV4-3 and J is TRBJ1-5; D unresolved. CDR3 length equals 15 residues. Germline values: CDR1 LGHNA, CDR2 YSLEER. V was shortened by 0 bases and J by 6 bases, with 12 bases between the two germline ends.

V is TRBV9 and J is TRBJ2-5; D may correspond to TRBD1 or TRBD2 (5 bases each). The CDR3 runs 13 residues. CDR1 and CDR2 from the germline V gene are SGDLS and YYNGEE. V gave up 6 bases and J gave up 5 bases, with 14 bases separating them. The CDR3 nucleotides read TGTGCCAGCAATCCAGGGTCGGGGGAGACCCAGTACTTC. Its translation: CASNPGSGETQYF.

This chain links TRBV5-8 with TRBJ1-3, with D unclear. This CDR3 is built from 12 residues. V was trimmed by 1 base and J by 7 bases, leaving 6 bases between them. Germline CDR1 is SGHTS and CDR2 is YDEGEE. The CDR3 DNA reads as TGTGCCAGCAGCTTGAATTTGAACACCATATATTTT. Translation gives CASSLNLNTIYF.

V and J are TRBV7-2 and TRBJ2-1; 9 positions agree with TRBD1. Germline values: CDR1 SGHTA, CDR2 FQGNSA. Trimming took 4 bases from V and 4 from J; bases not matched to a gene: 5. CDR3 size: 15 residues. The CDR3 is CASSSQDRGYNEQFF. The CDR3 bases are TGTGCCAGCAGCTCTCAGGACAGGGGATACAATGAGCAGTTCTTC.

The chain is built from TRBV5-1 and TRBJ1-3; perhaps TRBD1 as D (5 bases). Trimming pared 4 bases from V and 4 bases from J, leaving 12 bases between. CDR1 is SGHRS and CDR2 is YFSETQ in the germline V gene. The CDR3 spans 14 residues. The DNA for the CDR3 is TGCGCCAGCAGCCCTCAGGGCCAAGGAAACACCATATATTTT. Protein: CASSPQGQGNTIYF.

This rearrangement joins TRBV5-1 to TRBJ2-1; 8 bases line up with TRBD1. CDR1 and CDR2 (germline): SGHRS, YFSETQ. Trimming cost V 0 bases and J 4 bases; bases outside gene matches: 6. CDR3 length: 16 residues. The CDR3 is CASSLDWGQVYNEQFF. The CDR3 bases are TGCGCCAGCAGCTTGGATTGGGGACAGGTATACAATGAGCAGTTCTTC. Looking up the rest from reference TRBV5-1 and TRBJ2-1 gives the full variable domain: KAGVTQTPRYLIKTRGQQVTLSCSPISGHRSVSWYQQTPGQGLQFLFEYFSETQRNKGNFPGRFSGRQFSNSRSEMNVSTLELGDSALYLCASSLDWGQVYNEQFFGPGTRLTVL.

The V and J genes are TRBV18 and TRBJ2-3, with D possibly being TRBD1 or TRBD2 (5 bases each). CDR3 length: 15 residues. The V and J ends lost 3 bases and 4 bases respectively, with 14 bases between them. Germline V lookup: CDR1 KGHSH, CDR2 LQKENI. CDR3 sequence reads: CASSPTGTDADTQYF. In nucleotides, the CDR3 is TGTGCCAGCTCACCTACCGGGACGGATGCAGATACGCAGTATTTT.

The chain uses TRBV7-9 and TRBJ2-7, with 8 bases matching TRBD1. There are 14 residues in the CDR3. J lost 4 bases, V lost 4 bases, and 6 bases had no gene match. Germline V lookup: CDR1 SEHNR, CDR2 FQNEAQ (reference sequence). This CDR3 is CASSSDRAWYEQYF. CDR3 nucleotide sequence: TGTGCCAGCAGCTCGGACAGGGCTTGGTACGAGCAGTACTTC.

The chain has TRBV20-1 and TRBJ2-7; no clear D. The ends were cut back, 3 bases at V and 2 bases at J, with 5 bases in the middle. The length of the CDR3 is 11 residues. Germline CDR1 DFQATT, CDR2 SNEGSKA (reference sequence). CDR3 in DNA: TGCAGTGCTAGTTCCCCCTACGAGCAGTACGTC. It translates to CSASSPYEQYV.

The table lists this clone with a few counts. The V gene is TRBV19, the J gene TRBJ2-7; D gene ambiguous. The V and J ends lost 1 base and 6 bases respectively, with 10 bases between them. This CDR3 comprises 13 residues. Germline V gives CDR1 LNHDA, CDR2 SQIVND (reference sequence). CDR3 sequence reads: CASSIGDPAEQYF. The CDR3 coding sequence is TGTGCCAGTAGTATAGGGGATCCCGCCGAGCAGTACTTC. The whole variable domain, filled in from reference TRBV19 and TRBJ2-7, reads DGGITQSPKYLFRKEGQNVTLSCEQNLNHDAMYWYRQDPGQGLRLIYYSQIVNDFQKGDIAEGYSVSREKKESFPLTVTSAQKNPTAFYLCASSIGDPAEQYFGPGTRLTVT.

Written as DNA, the CDR3 is TGTGCCAGCAGCCCTCGGGAGCACGGGGAGCTGTTTTTT. This encodes CASSPREHGELFF. J is TRBJ2-2 and V is TRBV7-2; TRBD2 might be the D (6 bases). Per the germline V gene, CDR1 is SGHTA and CDR2 is FQGNSA. The CDR3 length is 13 residues. V shed 5 bases and J shed 7 bases, with 11 bases lying between them.

For the CDR3, the DNA is TGTGCCAGCTCACCACCTCAGGGGTATACAGATACGCAGTATTTT. As protein: CASSPPQGYTDTQYF. This chain uses TRBV18 with TRBJ2-3, with D maybe TRBD1 (6 bases). With 0 bases removed from V and 3 bases from J, the gap between germline ends came to 10 bases. The CDR3 loop spans 15 amino acids. The V gene's germline CDR1 is KGHSH and CDR2 LQKENI.

This rearrangement joins TRBV6-1 to TRBJ2-1; D unresolved. The germline V and J ends were trimmed by 2 bases and 10 bases, with 12 bases remaining between them. The germline gives CDR1 MNHNS, CDR2 SASEGT. The CDR3 spans 13 residues. Written as DNA, the CDR3 is TGTGCCAGCAGTGAACAAAGGGCAGGAGAGCAGTTCTTC. This encodes CASSEQRAGEQFF.

This clone showed up just once. This chain connects TRBV5-5 to TRBJ2-2, with 8 positions matching TRBD1. CDR3 size: 16 residues. CDR1 SGHKS and CDR2 YYEKEE come from the germline V gene (reference sequence). J was trimmed by 4 bases and V by 4 bases; bases with no gene match: 9. The CDR3 DNA follows: TGTGCCAGCAGCCCTGGACAGGGTCGGGGCACCGGGGAGCTGTTTTTT. It is translated as CASSPGQGRGTGELFF.

The chain links TRBV30 to TRBJ1-4; D not resolved. The V end lost 8 bases, the J end lost 0 bases, and 10 bases lay between the germline ends. Germline lookup yields CDR1 GTSNPN and CDR2 SVGIG (reference sequence). This CDR3 is built from 13 residues. CDR3 coding DNA: TGTGCCAGCCGACGGGCAACTAATGAAAAACTGTTTTTT. Protein: CASRRATNEKLFF.

The rearrangement links TRBV11-3 to TRBJ1-5; TRBD1 is a possible D gene (6 bases). Germline V gene sequence: CDR1 SGHNT, CDR2 YENEEA. Trimming removed 10 bases at V and 7 bases at J, with 14 bases between. This CDR3 comprises 12 residues. CDR3 amino acids: CATHRVKQPQHF. The DNA for the CDR3 is TGTGCCACCCACAGGGTTAAACAGCCCCAGCATTTT. The full variable domain, with the rest looked up from reference TRBV11-3 and TRBJ1-5, is EAGVVQSPRYKIIEKKQPVAFWCNPISGHNTLYWYLQNLGQGPELLIRYENEEAVDDSQLPKDRFSAERLKGVDSTLKIQPAELGDSAVYLCATHRVKQPQHFGDGTRLSIL.